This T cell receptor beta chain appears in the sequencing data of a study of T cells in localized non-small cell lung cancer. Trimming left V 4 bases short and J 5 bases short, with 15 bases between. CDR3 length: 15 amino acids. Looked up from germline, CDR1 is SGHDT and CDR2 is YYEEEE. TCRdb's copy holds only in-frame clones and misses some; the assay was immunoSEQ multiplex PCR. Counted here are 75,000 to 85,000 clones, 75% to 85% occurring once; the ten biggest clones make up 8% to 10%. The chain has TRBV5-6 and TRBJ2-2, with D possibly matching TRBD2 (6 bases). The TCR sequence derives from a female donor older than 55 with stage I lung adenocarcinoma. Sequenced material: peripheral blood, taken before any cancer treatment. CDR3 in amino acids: CASSPGGVRTGELFF. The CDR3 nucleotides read TGTGCCAGCAGCCCAGGAGGGGTTAGAACCGGGGAGCTGTTTTTT.